This T cell receptor beta chain was observed in a study of shared clonotypes between healthy human individuals. Repertoires were generated with immunoSEQ multiplex PCR, while TCRdb's copy carries only in-frame clones and drops some. The table has approximately 640,000 clones, 55% to 75% seen once. In germline, CDR1 is SEHNR, CDR2 FQNEAQ (reference sequence). This CDR3 spans 17 amino acids. The V gene lost 1 base and the J gene lost 4 bases, with 17 bases spanning the gap. The clonotype originates from a woman aged 25 to 39 in good health. The source material was memory CD4+ T cells sorted from blood. The subset: CD45RA-negative fraction. The chain employs TRBV7-9 and TRBJ2-1; possible D gene TRBD1, 7 bases. The CDR3 loop reads CASSLVQGGAFYNEQFF. The CDR3 region has the DNA TGTGCCAGCAGCTTAGTGCAGGGGGGAGCGTTTTACAATGAGCAGTTCTTC.